The sequence of this T cell receptor (beta chain) was determined in a study of T cell repertoires in cytomegalovirus infection. Study context: Both a matching HLA type and CMV infection were indicated by public TCR beta signatures. Study-level results: CMV-specific TCR beta clonotypes restricted by HLA-C were the ones dominating the ex vivo response. Summed public TCR beta family frequency identified CMV carriers bearing the relevant HLA.

CDR3 length equals 14 residues. Trimming took 5 bases from V and 1 from J, leaving 11 bases between them. The germline V gene has CDR1 DFQATT and CDR2 SNEGSKA (reference sequence). Concerning this clonotype: Its antigen is undetermined.

TCRdb re-called the reads with MiXCR, one entry per CDR3 protein. The table includes just over 300,000 distinct CDR3 sequences, 17% detected once. The specimen was PBMCs. V usage is TRBV20-1 and J usage is TRBJ2-2; D remains unclear. The clonotype originates from a human donor in good health (CMV status not recorded). Some clones in this sample may be carry-over from other donors' samples. For the CDR3, the DNA is TGCAGTGCTCTAGGACGTCAGAACACCGGGGAGCTGTTTTTT. Its translation is CSALGRQNTGELFF.